Presented here are 32 T cell receptor beta chains from one specimen sequenced in a study of T cell changes during pregnancy in multiple sclerosis. Sequenced by immunoSEQ multiplex PCR; TCRdb stores in-frame clones only, minus some. The sample lists 90,000 to 120,000 clones, 92% seen once, with around 0.8% in the top ten. Sequenced here: peripheral blood, sampled in the third trimester of pregnancy. Every receptor here comes from a female donor in good health, enrolled as a control in a pregnancy study.

The V gene is TRBV6-1, the J gene TRBJ1-5; possible D gene TRBD1, 6 bases. The CDR3 runs to 15 residues. V lost 6 bases, J lost 2 bases, and 14 bases lay in between. The germline gives CDR1 MNHNS, CDR2 SASEGT. The CDR3 loop reads CASRNTGMGNQPQHF. In DNA, the CDR3 is TGTGCCAGCAGAAATACAGGGATGGGCAATCAGCCCCAGCATTTT.

This clone came up once. This chain links TRBV7-2 with TRBJ2-3; D not certain. Germline CDR1 SGHTA, CDR2 FQGNSA. The CDR3 is 13 amino acids. Trimming took 7 bases from V and 6 from J, leaving 14 bases between them. DNA for the CDR3: TGTGCCAGCACCCCTTCGGTGCGGGATACGCAGTATTTT. Its protein product is CASTPSVRDTQYF.

The chain carries TRBV10-3 and TRBJ1-5; 7 bases are shared with TRBD1. Germline V gives CDR1 ENHRY, CDR2 SYGVKD. V dropped 5 bases and J dropped 1; count of bases not matched to a gene: 8. The CDR3 is 16 residues long. The CDR3 loop reads CAISSIPGQSNQPQHF. DNA for the CDR3: TGTGCCATCAGTAGCATACCGGGACAGAGCAATCAGCCCCAGCATTTT.

V is TRBV4-3 and J is TRBJ1-5; tentative D call: TRBD1 (6 bases). V shed 5 bases and J shed 4 bases, with 12 bases lying between them. The CDR3 sequence is 14 residues long. The germline V gene encodes CDR1 LGHNA and CDR2 YSLEER. The CDR3 coding sequence is TGCGCCAGCAGCTACGGACAGACTAATCAGCCCCAGCATTTT. This codes for CASSYGQTNQPQHF.

The chain uses TRBV7-3 and TRBJ1-3; D remains unclear. V lost 3 bases to trimming and J lost 4 bases, with 19 bases between them. Germline V CDR1 and CDR2: SGHTA, FQGTGA. The length of the CDR3 is 17 residues. CDR3 loop: CASSFNAPGGLGNTIYF. CDR3 DNA: TGTGCCAGCAGCTTTAATGCCCCAGGAGGTCTAGGAAACACCATATATTTT.

The V gene is TRBV10-3, the J gene TRBJ2-7; 7 bases are a match to TRBD1. The CDR3 extends over 17 amino acids. Per germline, CDR1 ENHRY and CDR2 SYGVKD. Losses at the gene ends were 0 bases for V and 0 bases for J; bases not matched to a gene: 8. DNA for the CDR3: TGTGCCATCAGTGAGTCAGGGGGCGAAAGAGGCTCCTACGAGCAGTACTTC. It specifies CAISESGGERGSYEQYF.

In DNA, the CDR3 is TGTGCCAGCAGCCCCCCGGGCTATGGCTACACCTTC. Amino acids: CASSPPGYGYTF. The rearrangement uses TRBV7-9 and TRBJ1-2; no clear D gene. Trimming took off 5 bases at V and 4 bases at J, with 8 bases between the two ends. The length of the CDR3 is 12 residues. CDR1 and CDR2 from the germline V gene are SEHNR and FQNEAQ (reference sequence).

The J gene is TRBJ2-3, the V gene TRBV19; no clear D. CDR1 is LNHDA and CDR2 is SQIVND in the germline V gene (reference sequence). The CDR3 totals 15 residues. The V end was cut by 3 bases, the J end by 2 bases, with 12 bases between. The CDR3 loop is CASSITPRDTDTQYF. CDR3 nucleotide sequence: TGTGCCAGTAGTATCACCCCTAGAGACACAGATACGCAGTATTTT.

This clone has a handful of counts. This chain uses TRBV5-6 with TRBJ2-2; a weak D match, TRBD1 (5 bases). CDR3 size: 16 residues. Germline V gives CDR1 SGHDT, CDR2 YYEEEE. The germline V and J ends were trimmed by 4 bases and 2 bases, with 15 bases remaining between them. The CDR3 reads CASSSIRVLNTGELFF. The CDR3 DNA reads TGTGCCAGCAGCAGTATCAGGGTTCTTAACACCGGGGAGCTGTTTTTT.

V is TRBV9 and J is TRBJ1-2; D is undetermined. The length of the CDR3 is 13 residues. V dropped 0 bases and J dropped 3 bases, with 6 bases sitting between them. CDR1 SGDLS and CDR2 YYNGEE come from the germline V gene. CDR3 nucleotides: TGTGCCAGCAGCGTAGAAGCCGACTATGGCTACACCTTC. Translating it yields CASSVEADYGYTF.

The chain is built from TRBV30 and TRBJ2-3, with 10 bases fitting TRBD1. The CDR3 runs 15 residues. J was trimmed by 3 bases and V by 2 bases; bases with no gene match: 5. Germline V CDR1 and CDR2: GTSNPN, SVGIG (reference sequence). The CDR3 DNA reads TGTGCCTGGAGTAAGATGGGACAGGGGACAGATACGCAGTATTTT. Its translation: CAWSKMGQGTDTQYF.

This rearrangement joins TRBV7-2 to TRBJ1-3, with unresolved D. Germline assignment: CDR1 SGHTA and CDR2 FQGNSA. The ends were cut back, 4 bases at V and 0 bases at J, with 10 bases in the middle. This CDR3 comprises 15 residues. The CDR3 sequence: CASSSRFNSGNTIYF. Here the CDR3 DNA reads TGTGCCAGCAGCTCGAGGTTCAACTCTGGAAACACCATATATTTT.

The gene calls are TRBV5-6 and TRBJ2-1; 7 bases line up with TRBD2. The CDR3 has 14 amino acids. V gave up 1 base and J gave up 7 bases; unmatched junction bases: 5. Germline V gives CDR1 SGHDT, CDR2 YYEEEE. In nucleotides, the CDR3 is TGTGCCAGCAGCTTGTTGGCGGGGGTGAATGAGCAGTTCTTC. Translation gives CASSLLAGVNEQFF. The complete variable domain, with remaining parts taken from reference TRBV5-6 and TRBJ2-1, reads DAGVTQSPTHLIKTRGQQVTLRCSPKSGHDTVSWYQQALGQGPQFIFQYYEEEERQRGNFPDRFSGHQFPNYSSELNVNALLLGDSALYLCASSLLAGVNEQFFGPGTRLTVL.

V is TRBV10-2 and J is TRBJ2-7; possible D gene TRBD2, 6 bases. Deletions cut 0 bases from V and 2 bases from J, with 17 bases between. CDR1 is WSHSY, CDR2 SAAADI, per germline. The length of the CDR3 is 17 residues. DNA of the CDR3: TGCGCCAGCAGTGAGTCGCTAGCGTTGGGAGTAACCTACGAGCAGTACTTC. It is translated as CASSESLALGVTYEQYF.

The V and J genes are TRBV6-4 and TRBJ1-1, with a tentative D call TRBD1 (6 bases). In germline, CDR1 is MRHNA, CDR2 SNTAGT. Trimming stripped 6 bases from V and 7 bases from J, with 18 bases between. This CDR3 comprises 14 residues. In DNA, the CDR3 is TGTGCCAGCAGGGGTGTAGGGGGGGCCAGTGAAGCTTTCTTT. Translation gives CASRGVGGASEAFF.

The gene calls are TRBV6-1 and TRBJ1-2, with 7 bases that match TRBD1. Losses at the gene ends were 5 bases for V and 5 bases for J; bases not matched to a gene: 5. CDR3 size: 13 residues. CDR1 is MNHNS and CDR2 is SASEGT in the germline V gene. Here the CDR3 reads CASSLDREYGYTF. CDR3 in DNA: TGTGCCAGCAGTTTAGACAGGGAGTATGGCTACACCTTC.

This chain connects TRBV2 to TRBJ2-1; 9 positions agree with TRBD2. The CDR3 contains 15 residues. Germline assignment: CDR1 SNHLY and CDR2 FYNNEI. V was pared by 3 bases and J by 7 bases, with 7 bases of the junction left unmatched. Here the CDR3 DNA reads TGTGCCAGCAGTGACAAGCGGGGGGTCGAGAATGAGCAGTTCTTC. It yields the protein CASSDKRGVENEQFF.

The J gene is TRBJ2-5, the V gene TRBV7-7, with D possibly matching TRBD2 (6 bases). CDR3 length: 15 amino acids. The germline V and J ends were trimmed by 2 bases and 3 bases, with 13 bases remaining between them. Germline CDR1 and CDR2: SSHAT and FNYEAQ (reference sequence). The CDR3 DNA is TGTGCCAGCAGCTTAAGGAGGGAGGTTAAAGAGACCCAGTACTTC. Amino acids: CASSLRREVKETQYF.

The gene calls are TRBV7-8 and TRBJ2-7; 9 bases fit TRBD1. Germline values: CDR1 SGHVS, CDR2 FQNEAQ. The CDR3 length is 16 residues. The J segment lost 9 bases and the V segment lost 5 bases, leaving 17 bases of the junction unmatched. The CDR3 bases are TGTGCCAGCAGCCCGAACTCCGGGACAGGGAAGATACGGCAGTACTTC. Amino acid sequence: CASSPNSGTGKIRQYF. Full variable domain (missing parts from reference TRBV7-8 and TRBJ2-7): GAGVSQSPRYKVAKRGQDVALRCDPISGHVSLFWYQQALGQGPEFLTYFQNEAQLDKSGLPSDRFFAERPEGSVSTLKIQRTQQEDSAVYLCASSPNSGTGKIRQYFGPGTRLTVT.

The CDR3 DNA reads as TGTGCCAGCAGCACCCAGACAGGGCGAAGGAACACTGAAGCTTTCTTT. This encodes CASSTQTGRRNTEAFF. The chain has TRBV7-6 and TRBJ1-1, with 7 nucleotides matching TRBD1. Germline V gene sequence: CDR1 SGHVS, CDR2 FNYEAQ. The CDR3 loop spans 16 amino acids. After removal of 5 bases from V and 1 base from J, the junction contained 10 bases not matched to a gene.

The gene calls are TRBV11-1 and TRBJ2-2; 7 positions match TRBD1. The CDR3 is made up of 16 amino acids. In germline, CDR1 is SGHAT, CDR2 FQDESV (reference sequence). The V and J ends lost 5 bases and 1 base, in that order; junction bases with no gene match: 7. The CDR3 DNA reads TGTGCCAGCAGCGTCAGGGGGAGACAGAACACCGGGGAGCTGTTTTTT. Protein sequence: CASSVRGRQNTGELFF.

As DNA, the CDR3 is TGCGCCAGCAGCTTTGCGGGGGACAGGGGGCGCAGAGCTTTCTTT. It yields the protein CASSFAGDRGRRAFF. The chain links TRBV5-1 to TRBJ1-1; 12 bases align to TRBD1. V lost 2 bases and J lost 10; bases outside the gene matches: 9. The V gene's germline CDR1 is SGHRS and CDR2 YFSETQ. The CDR3 sequence is 15 residues long.

V is TRBV4-1 and J is TRBJ2-1, with D hard to call. There are 16 residues in the CDR3. Germline V gene lookup returns CDR1 MGHRA and CDR2 YSYEKL. The V end was cut by 0 bases, the J end by 2 bases, with 11 bases between. The CDR3 loop is CASSQEFAATYNEQFF. As DNA, the CDR3 is TGCGCCAGCAGCCAAGAATTTGCGGCAACCTACAATGAGCAGTTCTTC.

The chain combines TRBV5-4 with TRBJ2-2, with 9 bases fitting TRBD1. This CDR3 has 16 residues. Germline CDR1 and CDR2: SGHNT and YYREEE (reference sequence). The junction had 6 bases not matched to a gene; V was cut back by 2 bases and J by 4 bases. CDR3 sequence (DNA): TGTGCCAGCAGCTTACAGGGGGCGATTGCCACCGGGGAGCTGTTTTTT. This codes for CASSLQGAIATGELFF.

The V call is TRBV2, the J call TRBJ1-5, with a weak D call TRBD1 (5 bases). The V gene's germline CDR1 is SNHLY and CDR2 FYNNEI. Trimming left V 6 bases short and J 11 bases short, with 14 bases between. CDR3 length: 12 amino acids. This CDR3 is CASRIVGGAQHF. Written as DNA, the CDR3 is TGTGCCAGCAGAATAGTTGGGGGGGCCCAGCATTTT.

DNA of the CDR3: TGTGCCAGCAGTCTAGATGATAGGGGCCGTGGCTACACCTTC. It translates to CASSLDDRGRGYTF. The rearrangement links TRBV7-6 to TRBJ1-2; D is possibly TRBD1 (5 bases). Per the germline V gene, CDR1 is SGHVS and CDR2 is FNYEAQ. The V end was cut by 6 bases, the J end by 7 bases, with 18 bases between. The CDR3 consists of 14 residues.

This clone was counted between two and nine times. The chain links TRBV29-1 to TRBJ1-1; 7 positions match TRBD1. Trimming cost V 4 bases and J 10 bases; bases outside gene matches: 3. CDR3 length: 10 residues. The V gene's germline CDR1 is SQVTM and CDR2 ANQGSEA. Here the CDR3 reads CSVVSGGAFF. CDR3 in DNA: TGCAGCGTTGTTTCAGGGGGAGCTTTCTTT.

This sequence joins TRBV30 and TRBJ2-7; D unclear. The CDR3 length is 12 residues. Germline CDR1 reads GTSNPN; CDR2 reads SVGIG (reference sequence). Trimming took 2 bases from V and 1 from J, leaving 6 bases between them. The CDR3 DNA sequence: TGTGCCTGGAGTTCCAGTTCCTACGAGCAGTACTTC. It yields the protein CAWSSSSYEQYF.

The chain uses TRBV7-2 and TRBJ1-1; weak D call: TRBD1 (5 bases). CDR1 and CDR2 (germline): SGHTA, FQGNSA. V was cut by 3 bases and J by 4 bases, with 15 bases left in between. The CDR3 spans 15 residues. This chain's CDR3 is CASSLNKGVGTEAFF. As DNA, the CDR3 is TGTGCCAGCAGCTTGAATAAAGGGGTCGGCACTGAAGCTTTCTTT.

The chain combines TRBV27 with TRBJ2-3; 7 bases fit TRBD2. The length of the CDR3 is 14 residues. Germline V CDR1 and CDR2: MNHEY, SMNVEV (reference sequence). The V and J ends lost 2 bases and 3 bases, in that order; junction bases with no gene match: 2. The CDR3 is CASSLGGGTDTQYF. The CDR3 DNA is TGTGCCAGCAGTTTAGGCGGGGGAACAGATACGCAGTATTTT.

CDR3: CATGPAGTSGAITDTQYF. DNA of the CDR3: TGTGCCACCGGGCCGGCCGGGACTAGCGGGGCGATCACAGATACGCAGTATTTT. V and J are TRBV10-3 and TRBJ2-3; TRBD2 matches at 13 bases. The CDR3 extends over 18 amino acids. Germline CDR1 and CDR2: ENHRY and SYGVKD. Losses at the gene ends were 10 bases for V and 2 bases for J; bases not matched to a gene: 15.

The chain uses TRBV27 and TRBJ1-2, with D maybe TRBD1 (5 bases). Germline V gene data show CDR1 as MNHEY and CDR2 as SMNVEV (reference sequence). The ends were cut back, 6 bases at V and 1 base at J, with 18 bases in the middle. The CDR3 length is 16 residues. In DNA form, the CDR3 reads TGTGCCAGCAGACCGTGGATCAGGACAAATAACTATGGCTACACCTTC. Residues: CASRPWIRTNNYGYTF.